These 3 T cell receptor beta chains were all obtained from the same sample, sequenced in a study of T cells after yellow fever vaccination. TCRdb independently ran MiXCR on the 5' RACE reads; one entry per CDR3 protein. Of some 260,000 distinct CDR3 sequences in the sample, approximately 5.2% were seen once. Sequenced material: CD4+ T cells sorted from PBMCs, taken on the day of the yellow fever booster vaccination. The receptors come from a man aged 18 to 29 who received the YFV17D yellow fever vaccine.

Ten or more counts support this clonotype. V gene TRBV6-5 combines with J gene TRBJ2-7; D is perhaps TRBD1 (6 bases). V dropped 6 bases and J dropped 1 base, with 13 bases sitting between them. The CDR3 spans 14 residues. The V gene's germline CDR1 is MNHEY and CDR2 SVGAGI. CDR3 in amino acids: CASRGQGLSYEQYF. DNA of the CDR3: TGTGCCAGCAGGGGTCAGGGGCTGTCCTACGAGCAGTACTTC.

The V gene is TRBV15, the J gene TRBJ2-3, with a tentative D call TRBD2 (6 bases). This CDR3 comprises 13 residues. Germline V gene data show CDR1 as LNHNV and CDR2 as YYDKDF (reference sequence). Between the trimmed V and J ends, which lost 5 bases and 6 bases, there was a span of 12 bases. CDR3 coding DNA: TGTGCCACCAGCCCGGGGGACTTGGATACGCAGTATTTT. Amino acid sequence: CATSPGDLDTQYF.

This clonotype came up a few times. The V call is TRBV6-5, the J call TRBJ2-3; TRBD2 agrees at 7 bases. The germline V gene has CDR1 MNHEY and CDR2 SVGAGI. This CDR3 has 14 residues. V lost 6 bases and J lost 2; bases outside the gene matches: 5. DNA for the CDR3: TGTGCCAGCAGCCGGGACTATTCCACAGATACGCAGTATTTT. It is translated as CASSRDYSTDTQYF.